This T cell receptor beta chain was captured by sequencing in a study of blood T cell repertoires in COVID-19. The cohort comprised adults aged roughly 18 to 100 years residing in under 30 US areas. In the 2 weeks before study entry, exposed participants met a COVID-19 case, which was PCR-confirmed or clinician-diagnosed. The CDR3 totals 12 residues. V lost 4 bases and J 0 bases, leaving 6 bases between the germline ends. CDR1 and CDR2 from the germline V gene are SQVTM and ANQGSEA. This clone was counted a few times. The protocol was immunoSEQ multiplex PCR, while the TCRdb copy is restricted to in-frame clones and leaves out a portion. The sample yields about 200,000 clones, 80% to 90% seen once.

The chain links TRBV29-1 to TRBJ1-1; D is unclear. The specimen was PBMCs or T cells enriched from blood (not recorded which). This receptor was taken from a woman in her twenties or thirties who had been exposed to COVID-19. This chain's CDR3 is CSVGDMNTEAFF. The CDR3 DNA is TGCAGCGTTGGAGACATGAACACTGAAGCTTTCTTT.